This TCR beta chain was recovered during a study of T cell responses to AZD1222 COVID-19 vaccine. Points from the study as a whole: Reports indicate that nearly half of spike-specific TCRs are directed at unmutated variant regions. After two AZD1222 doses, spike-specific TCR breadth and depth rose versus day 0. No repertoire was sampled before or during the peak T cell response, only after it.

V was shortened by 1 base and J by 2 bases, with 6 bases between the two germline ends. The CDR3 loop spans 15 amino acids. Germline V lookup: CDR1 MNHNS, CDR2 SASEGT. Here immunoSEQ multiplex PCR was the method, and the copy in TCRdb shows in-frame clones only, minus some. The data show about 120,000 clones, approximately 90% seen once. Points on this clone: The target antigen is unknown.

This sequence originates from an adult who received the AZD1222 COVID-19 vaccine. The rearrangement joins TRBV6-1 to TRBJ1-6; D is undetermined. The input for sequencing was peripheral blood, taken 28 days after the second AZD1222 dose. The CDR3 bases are TGTGCCAGCAGTGAAGGGCAGGCCTATAATTCACCCCTCCACTTT. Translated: CASSEGQAYNSPLHF.